This T cell receptor beta chain was obtained from a study of control samples from healthy donors and cancer patients. Per the germline V gene, CDR1 is LNHDA and CDR2 is SQIVND (reference sequence). The CDR3 has 14 residues. V was pared by 5 bases and J by 3 bases, with 3 bases of the junction left unmatched. Libraries were prepared by immunoSEQ multiplex PCR; TCRdb keeps only in-frame clonotypes and omits some of them. In the table there are fewer than 200,000 clones, approximately 86% of which are singletons. This TCR was recovered from a woman under 40 in good health. What was sequenced was blood. V and J are TRBV19 and TRBJ2-3; 9 nucleotides align to TRBD1. In nucleotides, the CDR3 is TGTGCCAGTAGTCCAGGGACAGGGACAGATACGCAGTATTTT. As protein: CASSPGTGTDTQYF. The full variable domain, completed using reference TRBV19 and TRBJ2-3, is DGGITQSPKYLFRKEGQNVTLSCEQNLNHDAMYWYRQDPGQGLRLIYYSQIVNDFQKGDIAEGYSVSREKKESFPLTVTSAQKNPTAFYLCASSPGTGTDTQYFGPGTRLTVL.